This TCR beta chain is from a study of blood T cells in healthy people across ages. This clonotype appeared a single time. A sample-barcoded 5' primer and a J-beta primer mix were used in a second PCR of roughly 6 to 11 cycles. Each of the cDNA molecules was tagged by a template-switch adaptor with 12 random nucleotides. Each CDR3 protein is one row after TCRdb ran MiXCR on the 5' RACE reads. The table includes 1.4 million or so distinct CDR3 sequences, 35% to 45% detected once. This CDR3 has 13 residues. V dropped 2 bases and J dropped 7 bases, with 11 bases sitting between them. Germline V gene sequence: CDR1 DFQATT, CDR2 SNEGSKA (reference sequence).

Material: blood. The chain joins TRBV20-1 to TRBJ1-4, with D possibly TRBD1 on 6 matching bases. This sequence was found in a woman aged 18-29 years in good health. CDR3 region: CSARNREGEKLFF. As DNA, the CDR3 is TGCAGTGCTAGAAACAGGGAGGGTGAAAAACTGTTTTTT.